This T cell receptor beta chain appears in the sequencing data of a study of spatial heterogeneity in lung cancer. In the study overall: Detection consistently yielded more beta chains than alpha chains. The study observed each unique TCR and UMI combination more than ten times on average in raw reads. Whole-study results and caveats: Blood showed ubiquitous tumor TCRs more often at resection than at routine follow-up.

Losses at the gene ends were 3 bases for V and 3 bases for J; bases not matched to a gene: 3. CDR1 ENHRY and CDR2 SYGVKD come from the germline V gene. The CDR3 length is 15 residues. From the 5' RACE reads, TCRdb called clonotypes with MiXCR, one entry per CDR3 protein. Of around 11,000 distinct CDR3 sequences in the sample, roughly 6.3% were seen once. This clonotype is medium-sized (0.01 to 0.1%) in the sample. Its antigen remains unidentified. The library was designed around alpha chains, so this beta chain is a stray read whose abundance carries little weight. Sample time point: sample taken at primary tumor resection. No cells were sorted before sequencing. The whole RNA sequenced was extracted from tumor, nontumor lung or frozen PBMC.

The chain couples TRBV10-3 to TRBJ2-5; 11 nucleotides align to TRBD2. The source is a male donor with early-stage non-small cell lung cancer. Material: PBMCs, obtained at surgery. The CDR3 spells CAISEATSGEETQYF. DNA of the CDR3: TGTGCCATCAGTGAAGCGACTAGCGGGGAAGAGACCCAGTACTTC.